Sequencing of this T cell receptor (beta chain) was carried out in a study of T cell repertoires in cytomegalovirus infection. Concerning this clonotype itself: Its antigen remains unidentified.

MiXCR was run by TCRdb on the reads, yielding one entry per CDR3 protein. Here the sample spans some 920,000 distinct CDR3 sequences, around 32% being singletons. This clonotype was obtained from a human donor in good health (CMV status not recorded). Some clones in this sample may be carry-over from other donors' samples. The sequenced sample was cultured CD8+ T cells from PBMCs, obtained from culture after CMV antigen stimulation.

Written as DNA, the CDR3 is TGTGCCACTTGGACAGGGGGCACAAAGAGCTACACCTTC. Residues: CATWTGGTKSYTF. The chain couples TRBV10-3 to TRBJ1-2; TRBD1 agrees at 11 bases. Per germline, CDR1 ENHRY and CDR2 SYGVKD. The CDR3 length is 13 residues. V lost 10 bases, J lost 9 bases, and 10 bases stayed unmatched.